This is a list of T cell receptor beta chains from one sample in a study of beta chain features in type 1 diabetes. TCRdb keeps only in-frame clones here, not all; method: immunoSEQ multiplex PCR. The profile shows about 120,000 clones, about 15% of them singletons. The sample consisted of central memory CD4+ T cells from blood. Source of these receptors: a young man with type 1 diabetes. The CDR3 runs from the conserved cysteine through the conserved F or W. Each record gives: V gene, J gene, clone size, D gene, CDR3 DNA, CDR3 protein. D genes are given only for firm matches. Some rows have no size entry. The others give once, few or many, or a class for an expanded clone.

TRBV9	TRBJ2-6	.	.	TGTGCCAGCAGCACTAGACAGGCTGGGGCCAACGTCCTGACTTTC	CASSTRQAGANVLTF
TRBV14	TRBJ2-1	few	.	TGTGCCAGCAGCCCGAGGGTGGGGACCTACAATGAGCAGTTCTTC	CASSPRVGTYNEQFF
TRBV7-2	TRBJ2-3	few	.	TGTGCCAGCAGCCGAGAATTAGGCGGAGCGACTAAGGATACGCAGTATTTT	CASSRELGGATKDTQYF
TRBV5-1	TRBJ2-3	few	.	TGCGCCAGCAGCCTGGGGACTGGCACCACAGATACGCAGTATTTT	CASSLGTGTTDTQYF
TRBV6-5	TRBJ1-2	.	TRBD1	TGTGCCAGCAGCCCAGGGGGGCGCGACTATGGCTACACCTTC	CASSPGGRDYGYTF
TRBV29-1	TRBJ2-5	.	TRBD1	TGCAGCGGTGGCGGGACAGGGCGAGGAGAGACCCAGTACTTC	CSGGGTGRGETQYF
TRBV6-1	TRBJ2-2	.	TRBD1	TGTGCCAGCATTCGACAGGGATTCACCGGGGAGCTGTTTTTT	CASIRQGFTGELFF
TRBV2	TRBJ1-4	.	.	TGTGCCAGCAGCAAGGGTCACGCGGGCGAAAAACTGTTTTTT	CASSKGHAGEKLFF
TRBV5-4	TRBJ2-1	few	.	TGTGCCAGCAGCTTGTACGAGCAAACTTACAATGAGCAGTTCTTC	CASSLYEQTYNEQFF
TRBV19	TRBJ2-1	few	.	TGTGCCAGTAGTATGGAGAGGGCTACCTACAATGAGCAGTTCTTC	CASSMERATYNEQFF
TRBV5-1	TRBJ1-6	few	.	TGCGCCAGCAGCCTGACTGATGATTCACCCCTCCACTTT	CASSLTDDSPLHF
TRBV7-9	TRBJ1-3	few	.	TGTGCCAGCAGCAGTTTAAGCTCTGGAAACACCATATATTTT	CASSSLSSGNTIYF
TRBV19	TRBJ2-3	.	.	TGTGCCAGTAGTATAGTGGGCGGGGGCGCAGATACGCAGTATTTT	CASSIVGGGADTQYF
TRBV5-1	TRBJ1-1	few	.	TGCGCCAGCAGCTTGTCCACAGGGAACACTGAAGCTTTCTTT	CASSLSTGNTEAFF
TRBV30	TRBJ2-5	few	TRBD1	TGTGCCTGGAGTCCGGACAGGGGGGAATTAGAGACCCAGTACTTC	CAWSPDRGELETQYF
TRBV4-3	TRBJ2-3	.	.	TGCGCCAGCAGCCAAGCTTTGGGAGATACGCAGTATTTT	CASSQALGDTQYF
TRBV5-1	TRBJ2-7	.	.	TGCGCCAGCAGCTTGGTGGATGAATCCTACGAGCAGTACTTC	CASSLVDESYEQYF
TRBV6-1	TRBJ2-3	few	.	TGTGCCAGCTGGCGTTGGGGGCAAGGGGATACGCAGTATTTT	CASWRWGQGDTQYF
TRBV5-4	TRBJ2-7	once	.	TGTGCCAGCAGCCTACAGGGATTCGGCGACGAGCAGTACTTC	CASSLQGFGDEQYF
TRBV7-2	TRBJ2-5	many	.	TGTGCCAGCAGCTTAGTTCCAGGGACGGATAAGACCCAGTACTTC	CASSLVPGTDKTQYF
TRBV11-2	TRBJ2-3	.	TRBD2	TGTGCCAGCAGCTGGAGCGGGGAGGACACAGATACGCAGTATTTT	CASSWSGEDTDTQYF
TRBV2	TRBJ1-1	few	.	TGTGCCAGCAGGAAGGGGAGGCAGGAGACTGAAGCTTTCTTT	CASRKGRQETEAFF
TRBV18	TRBJ2-3	.	.	TGTGCCAGCTCACCGGGGGGGACAGTCGATACGCAGTATTTT	CASSPGGTVDTQYF
TRBV30	TRBJ2-2	many	TRBD2	TGTGCCTGGAGCCACCTGGGAGGGAGGACCGGGGAGCTGTTTTTT	CAWSHLGGRTGELFF
TRBV7-2	TRBJ1-6	.	TRBD1	TGTGCCAGCAGTCTGGTAGGGGGCGATTCACCCCTCCACTTT	CASSLVGGDSPLHF
TRBV25-1	TRBJ2-4	.	TRBD1	TGTGCCAGCAGTGAGGGGACAGTGAACATTCAGTACTTC	CASSEGTVNIQYF
TRBV30	TRBJ1-4	few	.	TGTGCCTGGGAAGGGGATCAAAATGAAAAACTGTTTTTT	CAWEGDQNEKLFF
TRBV13	TRBJ2-7	few	.	TGTGCCAGCAGCTCCATCTTATACAGCTACGAGCAGTACTTC	CASSSILYSYEQYF
TRBV4-1	TRBJ1-3	few	.	TGCGCCAGCAGCCAAGATCCAACGTTCAAGGGAAACACCATATATTTT	CASSQDPTFKGNTIYF
TRBV28	TRBJ2-5	.	TRBD1	TGTGCCAGCAGTTTATCCCCCGGGACAGCCCAAGAGACCCAGTACTTC	CASSLSPGTAQETQYF
TRBV30	TRBJ2-1	few	.	TGTGCCTGGAGTGTAGTTGGTGAGCAGTTCTTC	CAWSVVGEQFF
TRBV5-1	TRBJ2-6	few	.	TGCGCCAGCAGTATGCGACCCTCTGGGGCCAACGTCCTGACTTTC	CASSMRPSGANVLTF
TRBV4-2	TRBJ2-1	few	TRBD2	TGTGCCAGCAGCCAGGGACCCGGGGGAGCGGGGGACAATGAGCAGTTCTTC	CASSQGPGGAGDNEQFF
TRBV5-1	TRBJ1-6	few	.	TGCGCCAGCAGCTTTGGGACATCCCATAATTCACCCCTCCACTTT	CASSFGTSHNSPLHF
TRBV10-3	TRBJ2-7	.	TRBD1	TGTGCCATCGGGGGAACTCGGGGAGACAGGGCCTCCTACGAGCAGTACTTC	CAIGGTRGDRASYEQYF
TRBV5-1	TRBJ2-7	few	.	TGCGCCAGCAGCTTGGATACATTGGCAGTTTCCTACGAGCAGTACTTC	CASSLDTLAVSYEQYF
TRBV15	TRBJ1-4	few	TRBD1	TGTGCCACCAGCAAAGGGGAGGGGGCGCGCGGTGAAAAACTGTTTTTT	CATSKGEGARGEKLFF
TRBV6-6	TRBJ1-3	.	.	TGTGCCAGCAGAACATCAGGTTCTGGAAACACCATATATTTT	CASRTSGSGNTIYF
TRBV27	TRBJ2-2	few	.	TGTGCCACCCGCCTACAGGGCGCGAACACCGGGGAGCTGTTTTTT	CATRLQGANTGELFF
TRBV5-1	TRBJ2-5	many	.	TGCGCCAGCAGCTTGTGGTCTCGGCCGGTCCAAGAGACCCAGTACTTC	CASSLWSRPVQETQYF
TRBV9	TRBJ1-1	.	TRBD1	TGTGCCAGCAGCGTGCAGGGGGACACTGAAGCTTTCTTT	CASSVQGDTEAFF
TRBV28	TRBJ1-2	.	.	TGTGCCAGCAGTCGAACTGATTCCTATGGCTACACCTTC	CASSRTDSYGYTF
TRBV28	TRBJ1-4	few	.	TGTGCCAGCAGTCCCGGTGGTTTGGAAAAACTGTTTTTT	CASSPGGLEKLFF
TRBV29-1	TRBJ2-1	.	TRBD2	TGCAGCGGAGCGGGGGTTCTCTACAATGAGCAGTTCTTC	CSGAGVLYNEQFF
TRBV7-8	TRBJ2-3	.	TRBD2	TGTGCCAGCAGCTTACGCGGGGGGCGGGATACGCAGTATTTT	CASSLRGGRDTQYF
TRBV6-4	TRBJ2-1	few	.	TGTGCCAGCAGTGACCTGAGAGGTGAGCAGTTCTTC	CASSDLRGEQFF
TRBV5-1	TRBJ2-5	.	TRBD2	TGCGCCAGCGGGACTAGCGGGGGTCTGGAAGAGACCCAGTACTTC	CASGTSGGLEETQYF
TRBV4-2	TRBJ1-5	few	TRBD1	TGTGCCAGCAGCCAAGCTGGGACAGGCAATCAGCCCCAGCATTTT	CASSQAGTGNQPQHF
TRBV7-2	TRBJ2-1	few	.	TGTGCCAGCAGCCCGACCTACAATGAGCAGTTCTTC	CASSPTYNEQFF
TRBV6-5	TRBJ1-5	few	TRBD1	TGTGCCAGCAGTCTACAGGGGGCCCATCAGCCCCAGCATTTT	CASSLQGAHQPQHF